These 31 T cell receptor beta chains came from one sample sequenced in a study of blood T cell repertoires in COVID-19 (dated by TCRdb to about 2020). Library preparation was by the immunoSEQ multiplex PCR assay. TCRdb took over this immuneACCESS table, retaining in-frame rearrangements with V and J assigned. Such tables are incomplete; in checked studies, under half of the missing clones stem from an unresolved V gene, and the remainder is unexplained. The sample table shows approximately 150,000 clones, and 83% are seen once. Of the sample, about 2.1% falls within the top ten clones. The sample was peripheral blood. These receptors originate from a woman older than 75 with acute or convalescent COVID-19.

The chain couples TRBV7-5 to TRBJ2-1; no check of the table's D call, TRBD2, against the DNA was made. TRBV7-5 corresponds to a pseudogene. This CDR3 spans 13 amino acids. In DNA, the CDR3 is TGTGCCAGAAGCTCCCCTCTTGCGGAAAGGCAGTTCTTC. This encodes CARSSPLAERQFF.

The V call is TRBV29-1, the J call TRBJ2-1; D is possibly TRBD2 (7 bases). This CDR3 has 16 amino acids. Germline values: CDR1 SQVTM, CDR2 ANQGSEA. Trimming removed 4 bases from V and 3 bases from J, with 19 bases in between. The DNA for the CDR3 is TGCAGCGTTGTCGCTTCGGCGGGGGCCCGCTACAATGAGCAGTTCTTC. Protein sequence: CSVVASAGARYNEQFF.

The chain uses TRBV5-1 and TRBJ1-2; TRBD1 agrees at 7 bases. V lost 2 bases, J lost 2 bases, and 0 bases stayed unmatched. Germline V gene lookup returns CDR1 SGHRS and CDR2 YFSETQ. CDR3 size: 13 residues. The CDR3 coding sequence is TGCGCCAGCAGCTTACAGGGGAACTATGGCTACACCTTC. It codes for CASSLQGNYGYTF.

In its sample, this clone was seen once. The gene calls are TRBV6-5 and TRBJ1-2, with D possibly TRBD1 on 6 matching bases. V was cut by 5 bases and J by 9 bases, with 16 bases left in between. The V gene's germline CDR1 is MNHEY and CDR2 SVGAGI. This CDR3 has 13 amino acids. The CDR3 DNA reads TGTGCCAGCAGTCGGACAGAGTCAAAAAGCTACACCTTC. This codes for CASSRTESKSYTF.

This clone was detected a few times. Other DNA sequences in this specimen translate into the identical CDR3. This chain links TRBV27 with TRBJ1-2, with a tentative D call TRBD1 (5 bases). The ends were cut back, 3 bases at V and 5 bases at J, with 7 bases in the middle. The CDR3 covers 12 residues. Germline lookup yields CDR1 MNHEY and CDR2 SMNVEV (reference sequence). CDR3 in DNA: TGTGCCAGCAGTTTTCAGGGATATGGCTACACCTTC. Amino acids: CASSFQGYGYTF.

This chain connects TRBV6-5 to TRBJ2-7; 11 positions agree with TRBD1. CDR3 size: 15 residues. V trimming: 5 bases; J trimming: 6 bases; junction bases outside the gene matches: 9. Germline values: CDR1 MNHEY, CDR2 SVGAGI. CDR3 residues: CASSLQGTGGREQYF. CDR3 nucleotides: TGTGCCAGCAGTCTTCAGGGGACAGGGGGTCGCGAGCAGTACTTC.

The V call is TRBV4-3, the J call TRBJ1-4; D is undetermined. This CDR3 has 16 residues. Germline V gives CDR1 LGHNA, CDR2 YSLEER. Trimming shortened V by 0 bases and J by 0 bases, and 8 bases separated the two germline ends. In DNA form, the CDR3 reads TGCGCCAGCAGCCAAGAGCCAACTGCAACTAATGAAAAACTGTTTTTT. Translating it yields CASSQEPTATNEKLFF.

The chain is built from TRBV3-1 (or the pseudogene TRBV3-2) and TRBJ2-5; TRBD2 aligns across 8 bases. Looked up from germline, CDR1 is LGHDT and CDR2 is YNNKEL (reference sequence). J lost 5 bases, V lost 4 bases, and 9 bases had no gene match. This CDR3 contains 15 residues. CDR3 sequence: CASSRRSGSGETQYF. Here the CDR3 DNA reads TGTGCCAGCAGCCGACGAAGCGGGAGTGGTGAGACCCAGTACTTC.

This clone was counted between two and nine times. J is TRBJ1-5 and V is TRBV2; a weak D match, TRBD1 (5 bases). This CDR3 has 15 amino acids. Germline CDR1 is SNHLY and CDR2 is FYNNEI. Deletions cut 7 bases from V and 1 base from J, with 14 bases between. In nucleotides, the CDR3 is TGTGCCAGCATGAGGGGTAGCGGCAGCAATCAGCCCCAGCATTTT. Encoded protein: CASMRGSGSNQPQHF. The full variable domain, its missing parts supplied by reference TRBV2 and TRBJ1-5, is EPEVTQTPSHQVTQMGQEVILRCVPISNHLYFYWYRQILGQKVEFLVSFYNNEISEKSEIFDDQFSVERPDGSNFTLKIRSTKLEDSAMYFCASMRGSGSNQPQHFGDGTRLSIL.

The J gene is TRBJ2-3, the V gene TRBV10-1; possible D gene TRBD2, 6 bases. The V end was cut by 4 bases, the J end by 3 bases, with 14 bases between. CDR1 and CDR2 (germline): WNHNN, SYGVQD (reference sequence). The CDR3 is made up of 15 amino acids. CDR3 loop: CASSAGGRGTDTQYF. CDR3 in DNA: TGCGCCAGCAGTGCAGGAGGGAGAGGGACAGATACGCAGTATTTT.

The V gene is TRBV19, the J gene TRBJ2-3, with TRBD2 identical over 9 bases. Germline V gene data show CDR1 as LNHDA and CDR2 as SQIVND (reference sequence). Trimming took 10 bases from V and 6 from J; bases not matched to a gene: 5. The CDR3 totals 12 residues. The CDR3 loop reads CATVAGEDTQYF. The CDR3 DNA reads as TGTGCCACAGTAGCGGGGGAGGATACGCAGTATTTT.

V gene TRBV29-1 combines with J gene TRBJ2-5; a weak D match, TRBD2 (5 bases). The ends were cut back, 7 bases at V and 5 bases at J, with 14 bases in the middle. The germline V gene encodes CDR1 SQVTM and CDR2 ANQGSEA. The CDR3 has 12 residues. The CDR3 here is CSGRGGSETQYF. The CDR3 nucleotides are TGCAGCGGTCGTGGAGGTTCGGAGACCCAGTACTTC.

V is TRBV15 and J is TRBJ1-2, with 7 bases that match TRBD1. The CDR3 loop spans 15 amino acids. The J segment lost 0 bases and the V segment lost 4 bases, leaving 5 bases of the junction unmatched. Looked up from germline, CDR1 is LNHNV and CDR2 is YYDKDF (reference sequence). The CDR3 here is CATSIGGTANYGYTF. The CDR3 DNA follows: TGTGCCACCAGCATCGGTGGGACAGCTAACTATGGCTACACCTTC.

The chain recombines TRBV19 with TRBJ1-3, with D unclear. Germline V gene data show CDR1 as LNHDA and CDR2 as SQIVND (reference sequence). Trimming stripped 6 bases from V and 0 bases from J, with 15 bases between. This CDR3 is 16 amino acids long. In DNA, the CDR3 is TGTGCCAGTAGCCCGGGTTACGGTAGCTCTGGAAACACCATATATTTT. It is translated as CASSPGYGSSGNTIYF.

This clone qualifies as medium-sized. The chain uses TRBV5-1 and TRBJ1-1; TRBD1 agrees at 11 bases. There are 17 residues in the CDR3. V was clipped by 4 bases and J by 3 bases; unmatched bases: 11. CDR1 is SGHRS and CDR2 is YFSETQ in the germline V gene. In nucleotides, the CDR3 is TGCGCCAGCAGCCTGAGACTCCCGGGACAGGGGGACACTGAAGCTTTCTTT. Residues: CASSLRLPGQGDTEAFF.

The rearrangement uses TRBV5-1 and TRBJ2-5; the D gene is possibly TRBD1 (6 bases). Deletions cut 3 bases from V and 1 base from J, with 16 bases between. From germline, CDR1 is SGHRS and CDR2 YFSETQ. The CDR3 length is 16 residues. CDR3 sequence (DNA): TGCGCCAGCAGCTCACAGACAGGCCTGTTCCAAGAGACCCAGTACTTC. It specifies CASSSQTGLFQETQYF.

This CDR3 reads CASSYAPGGQPQHF. Written as DNA, the CDR3 is TGTGCCAGCAGTTACGCCCCGGGGGGTCAGCCCCAGCATTTT. V and J are TRBV6-2 or TRBV6-3 and TRBJ1-5; D possibly corresponds to TRBD1 (5 bases). This CDR3 is built from 14 residues. Trimming took 2 bases from V and 6 from J, leaving 11 bases between them. Germline CDR1 is MNHEY and CDR2 is SVGEGT.

The CDR3 spells CASKLQGLVGSPLHF. The CDR3, as DNA: TGTGCCAGCAAATTGCAGGGCCTCGTAGGATCACCCCTCCACTTT. V and J are TRBV6-5 and TRBJ1-6, with D possibly matching TRBD1 (5 bases). The CDR3 runs to 15 residues. The germline V gene has CDR1 MNHEY and CDR2 SVGAGI. Trimming removed 7 bases at V and 10 bases at J, with 20 bases between.

The genes are TRBV5-1 and TRBJ1-1; maybe TRBD1 (5 bases). Looked up from germline, CDR1 is SGHRS and CDR2 is YFSETQ. The V end was cut by 0 bases, the J end by 1 base, with 10 bases between. CDR3 length equals 15 residues. The CDR3 sequence: CASSLAGVRNTEAFF. The CDR3 DNA sequence: TGCGCCAGCAGCTTGGCGGGGGTGCGGAACACTGAAGCTTTCTTT.

The rearrangement joins TRBV9 to TRBJ1-5; D is undetermined. V dropped 0 bases and J dropped 4 bases, with 8 bases sitting between them. Germline-derived CDR1 and CDR2 are SGDLS and YYNGEE. This CDR3 comprises 14 residues. The CDR3 DNA reads TGTGCCAGCAGCGTAGATGCCCAGAATCAGCCCCAGCATTTT. Translation: CASSVDAQNQPQHF.

The chain combines TRBV10-3 with TRBJ1-5; 8 bases map to TRBD1. The CDR3 is 13 residues long. Germline V gene lookup returns CDR1 ENHRY and CDR2 SYGVKD. The ends lost 9 bases at V and 4 bases at J; junction bases unmatched: 5. As DNA, the CDR3 is TGTGCCATACAGGGGGGGCAGAATCAGCCCCAGCATTTT. Protein sequence: CAIQGGQNQPQHF.

The J gene is TRBJ2-1, the V gene TRBV18, with TRBD2 matching over 7 bases. The V gene's germline CDR1 is KGHSH and CDR2 LQKENI. J gave up 7 bases and V 4 bases, and 7 bases lay outside the gene matches. The CDR3 has 14 amino acids. The CDR3 protein is CASSRGGSANEQFF. The DNA for the CDR3 is TGTGCCAGCTCACGGGGCGGGAGTGCAAATGAGCAGTTCTTC. The whole variable domain, remainder taken from reference TRBV18 and TRBJ2-1, is NAGVMQNPRHLVRRRGQEARLRCSPMKGHSHVYWYRQLPEEGLKFMVYLQKENIIDESGMPKERFSAEFPKEGPSILRIQQVVRGDSAAYFCASSRGGSANEQFFGPGTRLTVL.

The chain carries TRBV3-1 (or the pseudogene TRBV3-2) and TRBJ2-7; 8 bases agree with TRBD1. The J segment lost 3 bases and the V segment lost 4 bases, leaving 5 bases of the junction unmatched. The germline gives CDR1 LGHDT, CDR2 YNNKEL (reference sequence). The CDR3 is made up of 14 amino acids. The chain's CDR3 is CASSLGTGGYEQYF. The DNA for the CDR3 is TGTGCCAGCAGCCTCGGCACAGGGGGCTACGAGCAGTACTTC.

The chain employs TRBV29-1 and TRBJ2-4; no clear D gene. The V end was cut by 6 bases, the J end by 4 bases, with 13 bases between. The CDR3 totals 13 residues. CDR1 and CDR2 from the germline V gene are SQVTM and ANQGSEA. The CDR3 spells CSVTLSQKNIQYF. CDR3 sequence (DNA): TGCAGCGTGACCCTATCACAGAAAAACATTCAGTACTTC.

V and J are TRBV27 and TRBJ2-3; D is unresolved. The V gene's germline CDR1 is MNHEY and CDR2 SMNVEV (reference sequence). Deletions cut 7 bases from V and 3 bases from J, with 8 bases between. CDR3 size: 12 residues. CDR3 DNA: TGTGCCAGCAAATCGGTAACAGATACGCAGTATTTT. Its translation is CASKSVTDTQYF.

The rearrangement uses TRBV5-6 and TRBJ1-4; possibly TRBD1 for D (5 bases). V lost 3 bases, J lost 6 bases, and 15 bases lay in between. Germline V gene lookup returns CDR1 SGHDT and CDR2 YYEEEE. The CDR3 has 15 residues. The CDR3 is CASSSFRGLDEKLFF. Here the CDR3 DNA reads TGTGCCAGCAGCTCTTTTCGGGGGTTAGATGAAAAACTGTTTTTT.

The sample holds one count of this clone. V is TRBV7-2 and J is TRBJ2-7; 12 bases align to TRBD2. The CDR3 is 15 residues long. J was trimmed by 7 bases and V by 5 bases; bases with no gene match: 9. Germline loops: CDR1 SGHTA, CDR2 FQGNSA. The CDR3 DNA is TGTGCCAGCAGCATTTCTAGCGGGGGGGCCGGGGAGCAGTACTTC. Its translation is CASSISSGGAGEQYF.

The table lists this clone with a count of one. The chain has TRBV2 and TRBJ2-3; D is uncertain. V lost 6 bases, J lost 4 bases, and 14 bases lay in between. CDR3 length: 14 amino acids. Germline lookup yields CDR1 SNHLY and CDR2 FYNNEI. CDR3 DNA sequence: TGTGCCAGCAGGTTTCTAATTGTCGCAGATACGCAGTATTTT. The encoded protein is CASRFLIVADTQYF.

With regard to this clone: Other DNA variants within this sample encode the same CDR3. This chain connects TRBV4-2 to TRBJ1-2; TRBD1 might be the D (5 bases). The CDR3 covers 16 residues. Trimming removed 1 base from V and 3 bases from J, with 15 bases in between. CDR1 LGHNA and CDR2 YNFKEQ come from the germline V gene. The CDR3 bases are TGTGCCAGCAGCCAAGTTGGTGGGGAAGGGGACTATGGCTACACCTTC. Translation: CASSQVGGEGDYGYTF.

V is TRBV29-1 and J is TRBJ2-1, with 11 bases lining up with TRBD2. Germline loops: CDR1 SQVTM, CDR2 ANQGSEA. The CDR3 has 14 residues. The V gene end was trimmed by 6 bases and the J gene end by 6 bases; junction bases not matched to a gene: 7. CDR3 sequence: CSVALAGAGNEQFF. CDR3 nucleotide sequence: TGCAGCGTCGCACTAGCGGGAGCTGGCAATGAGCAGTTCTTC.

This clone was detected once. This chain connects TRBV10-1 to TRBJ2-3; unclear D gene. Germline values: CDR1 WNHNN, CDR2 SYGVQD (reference sequence). Trimming removed 3 bases from V and 9 bases from J, with 16 bases in between. This CDR3 is built from 14 residues. The CDR3, as DNA: TGCGCCAGCAGTGACTCGGAAACGCTAGACACGCAGTATTTT. This encodes CASSDSETLDTQYF.